Listed here are 4 T cell receptor beta chains from one sample, sequenced in a study of Ad26.COV2.S vaccination and SARS-CoV-2 variants. Assay: immunoSEQ multiplex PCR; the TCRdb copy retains only in-frame clones and omits some. The table lists 200,000 to 250,000 clones, approximately 88% of them singletons. Indicated treatment: roughly 20 received Ad26.COV2.S at low or high dose, single or two shots; roughly 5 received placebo; per-sample allocation not given. Sampling occurred on day 63 after the first vaccine or placebo injection. The sample was peripheral blood, taken in a trial of Ad26.COV2.S vaccine versus placebo. Receptors originate from a person between 18 and 59 years old who received the Ad26.COV2.S COVID-19 vaccine or a placebo.

The chain couples TRBV7-2 to TRBJ2-3; D not resolved. The V gene lost 0 bases and the J gene lost 4 bases, with 8 bases spanning the gap. The CDR3 has 14 amino acids. Germline CDR1 and CDR2: SGHTA and FQGNSA. CDR3 protein: CASSLAVSADTQYF. CDR3 nucleotides: TGTGCCAGCAGCTTAGCGGTTTCCGCAGATACGCAGTATTTT.

V and J are TRBV11-2 and TRBJ2-1; D is uncertain. V was clipped by 2 bases and J by 5 bases, with 4 bases between them. The CDR3 runs 12 residues. Germline CDR1 reads SGHAT; CDR2 reads FQNNGV. The DNA of the CDR3 is TGTGCCAGCAGCTTACCTGACAATGAGCAGTTCTTC. This gives the protein CASSLPDNEQFF.

This clone appeared once. The V gene is TRBV7-2, the J gene TRBJ1-3; TRBD1 is a possible D gene (6 bases). The CDR3 covers 14 residues. Trimming removed 6 bases from V and 3 bases from J, with 12 bases in between. CDR1 and CDR2 from the germline V gene are SGHTA and FQGNSA. CDR3 nucleotide sequence: TGTGCCAGCAGAGACGGGACATATGGAAACACCATATATTTT. This encodes CASRDGTYGNTIYF.

This rearrangement joins TRBV5-5 to TRBJ1-5; 9 bases are a match to TRBD1. The CDR3 spans 16 residues. The trim removed 0 bases at V and 7 bases at J, leaving 8 bases unmatched. CDR1 and CDR2 from the germline V gene are SGHKS and YYEKEE (reference sequence). This CDR3 is CASSLEGTGWVQPQHF. The DNA of the CDR3 is TGTGCCAGCAGCTTGGAGGGGACAGGGTGGGTCCAGCCCCAGCATTTT.